The 20 T cell receptor beta chains reported below all come from one sample, sequenced in a study of tissue T cells after allogeneic stem cell transplantation. Here immunoSEQ multiplex PCR was the method, and the copy in TCRdb shows in-frame clones only, minus some. The sample has 1,500 to 2,000 clones, about 80% seen once. Adult allogeneic hematopoietic cell transplant recipients with steroid-refractory graft-versus-host disease were prospectively enrolled for research autopsy. The input for sequencing was stomach tissue, taken at autopsy. The receptor source for this set is an older male patient with steroid-refractory graft-versus-host disease after an allogeneic stem cell transplant. Some T cells may be graft donor cells.

The chain combines TRBV5-5 with TRBJ2-7; D remains unclear. Germline CDR1 reads SGHKS; CDR2 reads YYEKEE (reference sequence). Trimming took 0 bases from V and 5 from J, leaving 12 bases between them. The length of the CDR3 is 14 residues. CDR3 nucleotide sequence: TGTGCCAGCAGCTTGGACCCGTTAGACCACGAGCAGTACTTC. Residues: CASSLDPLDHEQYF. Combining the CDR3 with reference TRBV5-5 and TRBJ2-7 gives the whole variable domain DAGVTQSPTHLIKTRGQQVTLRCSPISGHKSVSWYQQVLGQGPQFIFQYYEKEERGRGNFPDRFSARQFPNYSSELNVNALLLGDSALYLCASSLDPLDHEQYFGPGTRLTVT.

The chain uses TRBV7-6 and TRBJ2-1, with 10 bases fitting TRBD2. CDR3 length: 18 residues. The germline V gene has CDR1 SGHVS and CDR2 FNYEAQ. Trimming cost V 4 bases and J 1 base; bases outside gene matches: 10. CDR3 in DNA: TGTGCCAGCAGCTCTGGTCTTCTAGCGGGGGATTCCTACAATGAGCAGTTCTTC. Translating it yields CASSSGLLAGDSYNEQFF.

This clone has only a few counts. This same CDR3 is encoded by further DNA sequences in the sample. The V gene is TRBV12-3 or TRBV12-4, the J gene TRBJ2-7, with a possible D match to TRBD2 (6 bases). This CDR3 region has 12 residues. Trimming stripped 5 bases from V and 4 bases from J, with 9 bases between. The CDR3 loop reads CASSPGGYEQYF. The CDR3 DNA reads TGTGCCAGCAGTCCCGGGGGATACGAGCAGTACTTC.

V gene TRBV6-2 or TRBV6-3 combines with J gene TRBJ1-5; TRBD1 is a possible D gene (6 bases). Trimming cost V 2 bases and J 0 bases, with 17 bases left between them. The V gene's germline CDR1 is MNHEY and CDR2 SVGEGT. The CDR3 has 18 amino acids. The CDR3 bases are TGTGCCAGCAGTTACCCGATTCAGGGGACCCATAGCAATCAGCCCCAGCATTTT. Its translation: CASSYPIQGTHSNQPQHF.

Turning to this clone: This CDR3 fails to terminate in the conserved phenylalanine or tryptophan, so it likely reflects a read error. The J gene is TRBJ1-1, the V gene TRBV6-5, with D tentatively TRBD1 (6 bases). V shed 0 bases and J shed 2 bases, with 10 bases lying between them. Germline V lookup: CDR1 MNHEY, CDR2 SVGAGI. This CDR3 is built from 15 residues. The CDR3 reads CASSYSGGKNTEAFS. In nucleotides, the CDR3 is TGTGCCAGCAGTTACTCAGGGGGTAAAAACACTGAAGCTTTCTCT.

The rearrangement uses TRBV4-1 and TRBJ1-6; perhaps TRBD1 as D (5 bases). Germline values: CDR1 MGHRA, CDR2 YSYEKL. This CDR3 contains 16 residues. Trimming left V 3 bases short and J 9 bases short, with 18 bases between. DNA for the CDR3: TGCGCCAGCAGCCAGGAAGACAGAGTCGGATCTTCACCCCTCCACTTT. Its translation is CASSQEDRVGSSPLHF.

This clone was seen once. The rearrangement uses TRBV9 and TRBJ1-3; 7 nucleotides agree with TRBD1. Germline CDR1 and CDR2: SGDLS and YYNGEE. This CDR3 has 17 amino acids. The ends lost 0 bases at V and 0 bases at J; junction bases unmatched: 6. CDR3 DNA sequence: TGTGCCAGCAGCGTAGGTCAGGACAGGATCTCTGGAAACACCATATATTTT. Protein: CASSVGQDRISGNTIYF.

This chain connects TRBV5-6 to TRBJ2-5; D not certain. There are 12 residues in the CDR3. The V gene lost 5 bases and the J gene lost 5 bases, with 10 bases spanning the gap. Looked up from germline, CDR1 is SGHDT and CDR2 is YYEEEE. The CDR3 protein is CASRVHLETQYF. In DNA form, the CDR3 reads TGTGCCAGCAGGGTACACCTGGAGACCCAGTACTTC.

The chain combines TRBV19 with TRBJ1-5; 8 nucleotides agree with TRBD1. Trimming at V came to 4 bases and at J to 4 bases, leaving 6 bases not matched to a gene. The CDR3 has 15 amino acids. The germline gives CDR1 LNHDA, CDR2 SQIVND (reference sequence). CDR3 nucleotide sequence: TGTGCCAGTAGTAACAAGCAGGGGGCAAATCAGCCCCAGCATTTT. As protein: CASSNKQGANQPQHF.

This sequence joins TRBV20-1 and TRBJ2-3; D is perhaps TRBD2 (5 bases). The CDR3 is 12 residues long. V shed 3 bases and J shed 3 bases, with 7 bases lying between them. Germline V gives CDR1 DFQATT, CDR2 SNEGSKA (reference sequence). The CDR3 loop is CSASSETDTQYF. CDR3 sequence (DNA): TGCAGTGCTAGTAGCGAGACAGATACGCAGTATTTT.

This rearrangement joins TRBV2 to TRBJ2-3; D ambiguous. The CDR3 is 15 amino acids. Germline CDR1 is SNHLY and CDR2 is FYNNEI. V was pared by 1 base and J by 2 bases, with 10 bases between. The CDR3 DNA sequence: TGTGCCAGCAGTGAAGTTGCGTATAACACAGATACGCAGTATTTT. It codes for CASSEVAYNTDTQYF.

The CDR3 coding sequence is TGTGCCAGCAGTACGACAGGGTCTGGTAATTCACCCCTCCACTTT. Its protein is CASSTTGSGNSPLHF. The genes are TRBV6-2 or TRBV6-3 and TRBJ1-6; 7 bases align to TRBD1. V lost 5 bases and J lost 6; bases outside the gene matches: 7. The CDR3 covers 15 residues. CDR1 and CDR2 from the germline V gene are MNHEY and SVGEGT.

This clone was seen a few times. The gene calls are TRBV5-6 and TRBJ1-1, with a weak D call TRBD1 (5 bases). The CDR3 length is 15 residues. Trimming left V 0 bases short and J 3 bases short, with 12 bases between. Germline V gene sequence: CDR1 SGHDT, CDR2 YYEEEE. The CDR3 region has the DNA TGTGCCAGCAGCTTGGGGGGCGGAGTGGACACTGAAGCTTTCTTT. It specifies CASSLGGGVDTEAFF.

The rearrangement joins TRBV18 to TRBJ1-5; no clear D gene. Trimming pared 3 bases from V and 2 bases from J, leaving 14 bases between. Germline lookup yields CDR1 KGHSH and CDR2 LQKENI. The CDR3 covers 16 residues. The CDR3 DNA follows: TGTGCCAGCTCACCTATAACGGGGAAGGGCAATCAGCCCCAGCATTTT. Its translation is CASSPITGKGNQPQHF.

The chain combines TRBV30 with TRBJ1-3; D not certain. Germline V lookup: CDR1 GTSNPN, CDR2 SVGIG (reference sequence). The V end was cut by 4 bases, the J end by 0 bases, with 4 bases between. The length of the CDR3 is 12 residues. The CDR3 here is CAWITSGNTIYF. The CDR3 bases are TGTGCCTGGATTACCTCTGGAAACACCATATATTTT.

The chain couples TRBV6-5 to TRBJ2-1; D remains unclear. The CDR3 sequence is 15 residues long. The V and J ends lost 9 bases and 5 bases respectively, with 20 bases between them. CDR1 is MNHEY and CDR2 is SVGAGI in the germline V gene. The CDR3 sequence is CASTPRSRVHNEQFF. The CDR3 DNA reads as TGTGCCAGTACCCCGCGCTCCCGAGTTCACAATGAGCAGTTCTTC.

V gene TRBV5-1 combines with J gene TRBJ1-2, with TRBD1 matching over 8 bases. The CDR3 totals 14 residues. Germline trimming cut 0 bases from V and 6 bases from J; bases unmatched to any gene: 4. The germline V gene has CDR1 SGHRS and CDR2 YFSETQ. The DNA of the CDR3 is TGCGCCAGCAGCTTGGCAGGGGGCGTAGATGGCTACACCTTC. This encodes CASSLAGGVDGYTF.

This chain joins TRBV7-2 and TRBJ2-1, with D perhaps matching TRBD2 (6 bases). Germline V CDR1 and CDR2: SGHTA, FQGNSA. V was clipped by 5 bases and J by 7 bases, with 12 bases between them. The CDR3 sequence is 13 residues long. CDR3 region: CASSQRGGNEQFF. CDR3 coding DNA: TGTGCCAGCAGCCAAAGGGGAGGAAATGAGCAGTTCTTC.

The rearrangement joins TRBV27 to TRBJ2-2, with 14 bases lining up with TRBD2. This CDR3 has 14 residues. V lost 7 bases to trimming and J lost 10 bases; unmatched junction nucleotides: 5. Per the germline V gene, CDR1 is MNHEY and CDR2 is SMNVEV (reference sequence). CDR3 sequence: CASTRTSGGLELFF. In DNA form, the CDR3 reads TGTGCCAGCACCCGGACTAGCGGGGGGCTGGAGCTGTTTTTT.

The sample holds one count of this clone. The rearrangement joins TRBV19 to TRBJ1-1; weak D call: TRBD1 (5 bases). Germline V CDR1 and CDR2: LNHDA, SQIVND (reference sequence). CDR3 length equals 15 residues. V was shortened by 6 bases and J by 1 base, with 15 bases between the two germline ends. DNA for the CDR3: TGTGCCAGTAGGCCGGCGGGGGAGCGGAACACTGAAGCTTTCTTT. Protein product: CASRPAGERNTEAFF.